Sequencing of this T cell receptor (beta chain) was carried out in a study of OX40 agonist ivuxolimab in advanced cancers. The data were produced by immunoSEQ multiplex PCR, yet TCRdb's version contains in-frame clones alone and is incomplete. The data contain 73,000 or so clones, about 92% of them singletons. The receptor comes from an adult with an advanced solid tumor such as melanoma, head and neck, liver or kidney cancer. Sequencing used CD4+ or CD8+ T cells sorted from blood, obtained in a trial of the OX40 agonist ivuxolimab.

The CDR3 reads CASSAGSSYEQYF. The CDR3 coding sequence is TGTGCCAGCAGTGCAGGGTCCTCCTACGAGCAGTACTTC. The gene calls are TRBV2 and TRBJ2-7; tentative D call: TRBD1 (5 bases). V was trimmed by 4 bases and J by 0 bases, leaving 7 bases between them. In germline, CDR1 is SNHLY, CDR2 FYNNEI. The CDR3 has 13 amino acids.